Given below is one TCR beta chain in context. Its antigen is as yet unknown. PCR involved 60 Vbeta and 13 Jbeta primers. Sequenced by immunoSEQ multiplex PCR; TCRdb stores in-frame clones only, minus some. The sample includes 150,000 to 200,000 clones, 75% to 80% of them seen just once. Trimming stripped 7 bases from V and 0 bases from J, with 13 bases between. The CDR3 totals 14 residues. Germline V gives CDR1 MNHNS, CDR2 SASEGT. The sample originates from a study of cytomegalovirus exposure and HLA in healthy donors. Whole-study findings and limits: Reports indicated that the classifier achieved high specificity and sensitivity in diagnosing cytomegalovirus status. TCR beta V- and J-gene trimming, according to a later analysis, was linked to a missense DCLRE1C variant. Later analysis indicated greater clonal expansion among HLA-associated TCR beta chains than among equally common other chains. The authors confirmed in vitro that a few CMV-associated chains were specific for CMV antigens.

The gene calls are TRBV6-1 and TRBJ2-7; D is perhaps TRBD1 (5 bases). The sequence was collected from a man between 50 and 59 years old in good health and CMV-seropositive. The sample comprised PBMCs. The CDR3 region has the DNA TGTGCCAGCAATGGGCAGGGAAGCTCCTACGAGCAGTACTTC. Its translation is CASNGQGSSYEQYF.